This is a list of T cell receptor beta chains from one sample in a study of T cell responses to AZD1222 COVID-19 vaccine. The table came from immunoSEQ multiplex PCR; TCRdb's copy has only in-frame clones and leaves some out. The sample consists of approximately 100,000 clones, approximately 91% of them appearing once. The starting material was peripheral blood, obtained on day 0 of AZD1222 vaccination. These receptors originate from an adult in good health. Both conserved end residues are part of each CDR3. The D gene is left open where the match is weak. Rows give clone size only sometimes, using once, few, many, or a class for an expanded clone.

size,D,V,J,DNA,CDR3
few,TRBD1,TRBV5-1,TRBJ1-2,TGCGCCAGCAGCTTGGTTCCAGGGGGAAAGGATGGCTACACCTTC,CASSLVPGGKDGYTF
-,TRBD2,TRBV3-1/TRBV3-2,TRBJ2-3,TGTGCCAGCAGCCAAGACATCCAGCGGGGGAGATCCACAGATACGCAGTATTTT,CASSQDIQRGRSTDTQYF
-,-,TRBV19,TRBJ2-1,TGTGCCTTGGACCCCCGCGGGAACTTCGATGAGCAGTTCTTC,CALDPRGNFDEQFF
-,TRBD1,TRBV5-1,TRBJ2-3,TGCGCCAGCAGCTCGACAGGGGGCCCCACAGATACGCAGTATTTT,CASSSTGGPTDTQYF
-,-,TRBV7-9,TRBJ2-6,TGTGCCAGCAGCGGTTCCCAAAAGGCAAGGGGGGCCAACGTCCTGACTTTC,CASSGSQKARGANVLTF
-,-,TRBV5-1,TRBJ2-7,TGCGCCAGCAGCTTACCCAGGGTCCCCTACGAGCAGTACTTC,CASSLPRVPYEQYF
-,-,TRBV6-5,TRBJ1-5,TGTGCCAGCAGCCTCCTTGGGGGGAGCAATCAGCCCCAGCATTTT,CASSLLGGSNQPQHF
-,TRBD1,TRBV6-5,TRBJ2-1,TGTGCCAGCAGTTACCGGACAGGGGACAATGAGCAGTTCTTC,CASSYRTGDNEQFF
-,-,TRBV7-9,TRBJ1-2,TGTGCCAGCGACCCGGGAGAACTCTATGGCTACACCTTC,CASDPGELYGYTF
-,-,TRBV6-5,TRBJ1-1,TGTGCCAGCAGTTACTCGCCGGGAGGATGGGAAGCTTTCTTT,CASSYSPGGWEAFF
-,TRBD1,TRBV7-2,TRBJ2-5,TGTGCCAGCAGCTCCCCGACAGGGAACCAAGAGACCCAGTACTTC,CASSSPTGNQETQYF
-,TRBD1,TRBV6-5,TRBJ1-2,TGTGCCAGCAGCCGCCGATGGGACAGGACTTATGGCTACACCTTC,CASSRRWDRTYGYTF
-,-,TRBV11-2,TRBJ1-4,TGTGCCAGCAGCTTAAGGGAAGGGGAAAAACTGTTTTTT,CASSLREGEKLFF
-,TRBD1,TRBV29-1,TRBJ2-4,TGCAGCGTTTTTGGTTTTGGGACAGAAAACATTCAGTACTTC,CSVFGFGTENIQYF
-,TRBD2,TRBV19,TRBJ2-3,TGTGCCAGTAGTAAACGCCCCCTCGGACTAGCTAGCACAGATACGCAGTATTTT,CASSKRPLGLASTDTQYF
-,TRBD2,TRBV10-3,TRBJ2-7,TGTGCCATCAGTGAAGCGGGGGCCAGCTACGAGCAGTACTTC,CAISEAGASYEQYF
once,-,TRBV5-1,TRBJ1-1,TGCGCCAGCAGCTTGCGGCAGACCACTGAAGCTTTCTTT,CASSLRQTTEAFF
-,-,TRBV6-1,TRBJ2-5,TGTGCCAGCAGTGAAGTTGGGGACGGCCGGGAGACCCAGTACTTC,CASSEVGDGRETQYF
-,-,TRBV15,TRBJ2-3,TGTGCCACCAGCAGGACCAGGGCGCTAACAGATACGCAGTATTTT,CATSRTRALTDTQYF
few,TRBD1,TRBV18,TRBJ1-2,TGTGCCAGCTCACCAAACAGGGGAGGAAACTATGGCTACACCTTC,CASSPNRGGNYGYTF
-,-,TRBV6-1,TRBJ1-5,TGTGCCAGCAGTGAAGTTTACTGGGCCCAGCATTTT,CASSEVYWAQHF
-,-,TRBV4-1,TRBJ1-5,TGCGCCAGCAGCCATGTCTACACCGGGACCGAGAGCAATCAGCCCCAGCATTTT,CASSHVYTGTESNQPQHF
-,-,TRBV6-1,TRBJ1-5,TGTGCCAGCAGTGAGGGGCTCCTTTGGGGGGCCCAGCATTTT,CASSEGLLWGAQHF
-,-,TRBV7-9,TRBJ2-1,TGTGCCAGCAGCTTAGAGGGATCCTACAATGAGCAGTTCTTC,CASSLEGSYNEQFF
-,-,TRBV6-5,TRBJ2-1,TGTGCCAGCAGTTACCACCCGGGCAATGAGCAGTTCTTC,CASSYHPGNEQFF
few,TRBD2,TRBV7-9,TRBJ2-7,TGTGCCAGCAGCTTAAGTGGGACTAGCTACGAGCAGTACTTC,CASSLSGTSYEQYF
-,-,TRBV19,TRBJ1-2,TGTGCCAGTGGACTTTTATCAGGTGTAAACTATGGCTACACCTTC,CASGLLSGVNYGYTF
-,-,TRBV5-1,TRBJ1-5,TGCGCCAGCAGCTTCACAGGGTTGGGTCAGCCCCAGCATTTT,CASSFTGLGQPQHF
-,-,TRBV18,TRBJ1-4,TGTGCCAGCTCACCCAATGACGCAGGGGATGGTGAAAAACTGTTTTTT,CASSPNDAGDGEKLFF
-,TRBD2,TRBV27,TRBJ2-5,TGTGCCAGCAGGACGTCGGGAGGACGTAGTAGGACCCAGTACTTC,CASRTSGGRSRTQYF
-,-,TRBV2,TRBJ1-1,TGTGCCAGCAGGGCCAGAGGGCGGCACACTGAAGCTTTCTTT,CASRARGRHTEAFF
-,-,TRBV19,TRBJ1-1,TGTGCCAGTAGGGCCGACCCCACTGAAGCTTTCTTT,CASRADPTEAFF
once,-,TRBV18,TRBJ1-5,TGTGCCAGCTCATTCAACAGCGCTTACAATCAGCCCCAGCATTTT,CASSFNSAYNQPQHF
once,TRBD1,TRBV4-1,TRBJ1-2,TGCGCCAGCAGCCAACCGGGACAGGGGGCGCTTGGCTACACCTTC,CASSQPGQGALGYTF
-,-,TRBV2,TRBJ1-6,TGTGCCAGCGGCTTGAGTGTCAGAACCCTCCACTTT,CASGLSVRTLHF
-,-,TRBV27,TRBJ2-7,TGTGCCAGCCGTTCAGCCCATGTAAGGACGGGGGCTAGTTTCTACGAGCAGTACTTC,CASRSAHVRTGASFYEQYF
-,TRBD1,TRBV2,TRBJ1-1,TGTGCCAGCAGTGGGACAGGGGGCACTATGAACACTGAAGCTTTCTTT,CASSGTGGTMNTEAFF
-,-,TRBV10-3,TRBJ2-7,TGTGCCATCAGTGAGTCGACATCCAGCTCCTACGAGCAGTACTTC,CAISESTSSSYEQYF